This T cell receptor (beta chain) stems from a study of patients and donors after allogeneic stem cell transplantation. This clonotype was found many times. Looked up from germline, CDR1 is KGHDR and CDR2 is SFDVKD. The junction had 4 bases not matched to a gene; V was cut back by 1 base and J by 4 bases. The length of the CDR3 is 16 residues. Each CDR3 protein is one row after TCRdb ran MiXCR on the RT-PCR reads. The sample carries fewer than 500,000 distinct CDR3 sequences, 16% recorded once. V gene TRBV24-1 combines with J gene TRBJ2-1; 9 bases fit TRBD2. Input material: blood, either unsorted or a sorted T cell fraction (not recorded which). The receptor's source is a human donor who was either an allogeneic HSCT recipient or a stem cell or donor lymphocyte infusion donor (not recorded which). It is not recorded whose cells these are; they may come from a transplant donor. The CDR3 here is CATSDFVSGGYNEQFF. The CDR3 nucleotides are TGTGCCACCAGTGATTTTGTTAGCGGGGGATACAATGAGCAGTTCTTC.